This entry lists 14 T cell receptor beta chains sequenced from one sample in a study of CD8 T cells in ankylosing spondylitis. TCRdb analysed the 5' RACE reads with MiXCR anew, one entry per CDR3 protein. The table has around 430,000 distinct CDR3 sequences, roughly 18% seen once. General observations from the study: A TCR beta motif of under 10 highly homologous variants seemed to mark ankylosing spondylitis blood.

These receptors' antigens are unknown. Sequencing used blood, either unsorted or a sorted T cell fraction (not recorded which). These receptors came from a male donor with ankylosing spondylitis.

This clonotype was seen a handful of times. The chain recombines TRBV9 with TRBJ2-1; 13 nucleotides agree with TRBD2. The CDR3 consists of 17 residues. The germline gives CDR1 SGDLS, CDR2 YYNGEE. After removal of 0 bases from V and 9 bases from J, the junction contained 9 bases not matched to a gene. For the CDR3, the DNA is TGTGCCAGCAGCGTAGGAGGACTAGCGGGAGCCTTCGGTGAGCAGTTCTTC. It is translated as CASSVGGLAGAFGEQFF.

This chain uses TRBV6-2 or TRBV6-3 with TRBJ2-1, with D hard to call. Germline loops: CDR1 MNHEY, CDR2 SVGEGT. This CDR3 is 15 amino acids long. The V end lost 2 bases, the J end lost 0 bases, and 8 bases lay between the germline ends. The CDR3 nucleotides are TGTGCCAGCAGTTACGCGCGGAGCTCCTACAATGAGCAGTTCTTC. This translates into CASSYARSSYNEQFF.

The V call is TRBV20-1, the J call TRBJ2-5; possibly TRBD2 for D (6 bases). Germline lookup yields CDR1 DFQATT and CDR2 SNEGSKA (reference sequence). The ends were cut back, 6 bases at V and 3 bases at J, with 8 bases in the middle. There are 11 residues in the CDR3. Written as DNA, the CDR3 is TGCAGTGCCGAGCGGGAAGAGACCCAGTACTTC. Encoded protein: CSAEREETQYF.

The V and J genes are TRBV19 and TRBJ2-4; tentative D call: TRBD2 (6 bases). V was clipped by 5 bases and J by 1 base, with 18 bases between them. This CDR3 region has 17 residues. The germline V gene has CDR1 LNHDA and CDR2 SQIVND (reference sequence). In nucleotides, the CDR3 is TGTGCCAGTAGTGCCCCGACTAGTCCCGCGGCCAAAAACATTCAGTACTTC. Protein product: CASSAPTSPAAKNIQYF.

This clonotype was seen a few times. This chain connects TRBV5-1 to TRBJ2-2; a possible D gene is TRBD1 (5 bases). Germline CDR1 and CDR2: SGHRS and YFSETQ. The V and J ends lost 2 bases and 3 bases respectively, with 8 bases between them. This CDR3 has 14 residues. Written as DNA, the CDR3 is TGCGCCAGCAGCTTCAGGGTCGACACCGGGGAGCTGTTTTTT. Amino acid sequence: CASSFRVDTGELFF.

The chain recombines TRBV6-5 with TRBJ2-7; 11 nucleotides match TRBD1. Unmatched junction bases numbered 8, after V lost 4 bases and J lost 3 bases. Germline V gives CDR1 MNHEY, CDR2 SVGAGI. The CDR3 has 16 amino acids. CDR3: CASSSLGGQGGYEQYF. The CDR3 DNA reads as TGTGCCAGCAGTTCACTTGGGGGACAGGGGGGCTACGAGCAGTACTTC.

This clonotype was observed a handful of times. J is TRBJ2-7 and V is TRBV18; possibly TRBD1 for D (6 bases). CDR1 is KGHSH, CDR2 LQKENI, per germline. The CDR3 has 15 residues. Trimming stripped 3 bases from V and 3 bases from J, with 15 bases between. The CDR3 nucleotides are TGTGCCAGCTCACCCAGCTCATCACAGGGCTACGAGCAGTACTTC. Residues: CASSPSSSQGYEQYF.

V usage is TRBV30 and J usage is TRBJ2-2; 7 bases fit TRBD1. V was clipped by 3 bases and J by 1 base; unmatched bases: 2. This CDR3 region has 14 residues. Germline V gene lookup returns CDR1 GTSNPN and CDR2 SVGIG (reference sequence). The CDR3 nucleotides are TGTGCCTGGAGCGGGACAGTGAACACCGGGGAGCTGTTTTTT. This translates into CAWSGTVNTGELFF.

This clonotype occurred many times. The chain employs TRBV28 and TRBJ1-1; D gene unclear. Germline CDR1 and CDR2: MDHEN and SYDVKM. With 6 bases removed from V and 3 bases from J, the gap between germline ends came to 14 bases. The CDR3 sequence is 14 residues long. CDR3 DNA sequence: TGTGCCAGCAGCCGAGGAGGGAAGTACACTGAAGCTTTCTTT. Its translation: CASSRGGKYTEAFF.

A few counts support this clonotype. V is TRBV20-1 and J is TRBJ2-3, with 10 bases lining up with TRBD2. Germline V lookup: CDR1 DFQATT, CDR2 SNEGSKA (reference sequence). This CDR3 comprises 14 residues. J gave up 5 bases and V 1 base, and 3 bases lay outside the gene matches. Written as DNA, the CDR3 is TGCAGTGCTAGAGCCCTAGCGGGGGAAGATACGCAGTATTTT. As protein: CSARALAGEDTQYF.

V is TRBV7-3 and J is TRBJ2-1; TRBD2 is a possible D gene (6 bases). The ends were cut back, 0 bases at V and 4 bases at J, with 13 bases in the middle. Germline loops: CDR1 SGHTA, CDR2 FQGTGA. This CDR3 contains 16 residues. Here the CDR3 reads CASSLTGGYYYNEQFF. The CDR3 DNA is TGTGCCAGCAGCTTAACAGGAGGGTATTATTACAATGAGCAGTTCTTC. The full variable domain, in which reference TRBV7-3 and TRBJ2-1 provide the parts outside the CDR3, is GAGVSQTPSNKVTEKGKYVELRCDPISGHTALYWYRQSLGQGPEFLIYFQGTGAADDSGLPNDRFFAVRPEGSVSTLKIQRTERGDSAVYLCASSLTGGYYYNEQFFGPGTRLTVL.

In this sample, this clonotype is medium-sized (0.01 to 0.1%). J is TRBJ2-7 and V is TRBV4-1; D unclear. V gave up 0 bases and J gave up 4 bases, with 4 bases separating them. This CDR3 has 12 amino acids. Germline V lookup: CDR1 MGHRA, CDR2 YSYEKL. The CDR3: CASSQDLYEQYF. CDR3 in DNA: TGCGCCAGCAGCCAAGATTTGTACGAGCAGTACTTC.

This rearrangement joins TRBV7-8 to TRBJ2-5; D gene unclear. Germline assignment: CDR1 SGHVS and CDR2 FQNEAQ. The V end lost 1 base, the J end lost 2 bases, and 8 bases lay between the germline ends. The CDR3 has 14 residues. CDR3 nucleotide sequence: TGTGCCAGCAGCTTAGGAGGTTGGCAAGAGACCCAGTACTTC. This encodes CASSLGGWQETQYF.

This clonotype has more than one count but fewer than ten. The gene calls are TRBV25-1 and TRBJ1-6; no definite D call. CDR1 is MGHDK, CDR2 SYGVNS, per germline. The CDR3 extends over 17 amino acids. Trimming removed 4 bases at V and 0 bases at J, with 13 bases between. In DNA form, the CDR3 reads TGTGCCAGCAGTGGTGAGACCGAGAGCTCCTATAATTCACCCCTCCACTTT. Translation gives CASSGETESSYNSPLHF.